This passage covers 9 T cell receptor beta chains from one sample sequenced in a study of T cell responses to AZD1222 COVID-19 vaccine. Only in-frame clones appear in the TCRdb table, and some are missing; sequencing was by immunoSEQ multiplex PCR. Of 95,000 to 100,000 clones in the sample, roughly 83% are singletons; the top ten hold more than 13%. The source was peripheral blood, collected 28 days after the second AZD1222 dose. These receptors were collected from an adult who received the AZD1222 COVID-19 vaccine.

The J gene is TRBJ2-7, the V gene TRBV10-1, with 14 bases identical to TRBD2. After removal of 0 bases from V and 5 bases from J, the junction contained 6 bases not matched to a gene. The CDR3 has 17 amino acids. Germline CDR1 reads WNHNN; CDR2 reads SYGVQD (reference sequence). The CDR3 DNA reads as TGCGCCAGCAGTGAGTCCCCGGGACTAGCGGGAGAGAACGAGCAGTACTTC. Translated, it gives CASSESPGLAGENEQYF.

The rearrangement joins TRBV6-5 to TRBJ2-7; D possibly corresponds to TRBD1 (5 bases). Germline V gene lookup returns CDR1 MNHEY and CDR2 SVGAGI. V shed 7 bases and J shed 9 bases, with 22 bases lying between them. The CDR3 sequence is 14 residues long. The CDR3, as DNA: TGTGCCAGCACAGGGCGAGTGATTGTGGGCGGGCAGTACTTC. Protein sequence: CASTGRVIVGGQYF.

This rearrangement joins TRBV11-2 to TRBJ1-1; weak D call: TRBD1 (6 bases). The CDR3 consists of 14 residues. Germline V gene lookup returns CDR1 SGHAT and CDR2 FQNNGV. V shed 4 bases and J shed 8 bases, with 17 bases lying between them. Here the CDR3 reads CASSSGSGGQEAFF. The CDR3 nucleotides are TGTGCCAGCAGCTCCGGTTCGGGCGGACAGGAAGCTTTCTTT.

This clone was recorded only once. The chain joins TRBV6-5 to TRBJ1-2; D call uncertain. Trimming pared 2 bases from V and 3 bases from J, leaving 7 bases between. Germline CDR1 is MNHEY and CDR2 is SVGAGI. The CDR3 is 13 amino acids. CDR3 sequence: CASSYGSYYGYTF. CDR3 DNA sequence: TGTGCCAGCAGTTACGGCAGTTACTATGGCTACACCTTC.

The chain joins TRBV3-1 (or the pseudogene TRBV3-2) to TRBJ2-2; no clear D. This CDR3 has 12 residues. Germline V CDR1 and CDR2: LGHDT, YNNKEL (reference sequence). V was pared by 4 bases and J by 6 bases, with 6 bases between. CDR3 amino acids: CASSPPAGELFF. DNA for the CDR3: TGTGCCAGCAGCCCCCCCGCCGGGGAGCTGTTTTTT.

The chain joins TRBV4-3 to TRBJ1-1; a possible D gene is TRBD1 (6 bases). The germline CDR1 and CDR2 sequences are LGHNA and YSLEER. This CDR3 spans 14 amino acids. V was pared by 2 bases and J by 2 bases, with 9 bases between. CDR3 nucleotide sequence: TGCGCCAGCAGCCAAAGGACAGACAACACTGAAGCTTTCTTT. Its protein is CASSQRTDNTEAFF.

The CDR3 DNA follows: TGTGCCAGCAGTTTAACCATTGCAGTTTCTAATTCACCCCTCCACTTT. Translation: CASSLTIAVSNSPLHF. This sequence joins TRBV28 and TRBJ1-6; D gene uncertain. The V gene lost 2 bases and the J gene lost 6 bases, with 14 bases spanning the gap. Per the germline V gene, CDR1 is MDHEN and CDR2 is SYDVKM. The CDR3 contains 16 residues.

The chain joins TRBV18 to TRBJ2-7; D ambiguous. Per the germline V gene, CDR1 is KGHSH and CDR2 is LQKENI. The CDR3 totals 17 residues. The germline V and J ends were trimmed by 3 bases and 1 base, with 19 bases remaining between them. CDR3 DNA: TGTGCCAGCTCACCGGCGCCGGCGAGAGCCCCATCCTACGAGCAGTACTTC. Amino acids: CASSPAPARAPSYEQYF.

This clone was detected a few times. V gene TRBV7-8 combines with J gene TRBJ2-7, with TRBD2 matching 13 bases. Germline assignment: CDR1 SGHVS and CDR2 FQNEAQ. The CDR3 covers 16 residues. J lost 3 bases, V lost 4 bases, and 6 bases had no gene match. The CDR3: CASSYRRTSGSYEQYF. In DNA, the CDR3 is TGTGCCAGCAGCTACCGTCGGACTAGCGGGAGCTACGAGCAGTACTTC. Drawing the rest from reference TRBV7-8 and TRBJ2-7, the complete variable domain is GAGVSQSPRYKVAKRGQDVALRCDPISGHVSLFWYQQALGQGPEFLTYFQNEAQLDKSGLPSDRFFAERPEGSVSTLKIQRTQQEDSAVYLCASSYRRTSGSYEQYFGPGTRLTVT.